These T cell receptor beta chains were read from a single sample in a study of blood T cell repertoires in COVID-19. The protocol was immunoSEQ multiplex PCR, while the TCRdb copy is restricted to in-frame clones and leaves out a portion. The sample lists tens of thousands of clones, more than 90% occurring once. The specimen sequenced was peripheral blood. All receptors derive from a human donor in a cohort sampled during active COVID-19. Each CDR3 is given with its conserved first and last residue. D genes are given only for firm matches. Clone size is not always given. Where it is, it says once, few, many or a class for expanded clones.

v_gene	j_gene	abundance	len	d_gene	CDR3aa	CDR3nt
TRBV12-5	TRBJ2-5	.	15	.	CASGPTQGSQETQYF	TGTGCTAGTGGTCCTACTCAGGGGAGCCAAGAGACCCAGTACTTC
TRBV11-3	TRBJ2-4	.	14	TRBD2	CASSSNSGRVIQYF	TGTGCCAGCAGCTCCAATTCCGGGAGGGTCATTCAGTACTTC
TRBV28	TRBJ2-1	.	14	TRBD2	CASSSTSGLNEQFF	TGTGCCAGCAGTAGTACTAGCGGACTCAATGAGCAGTTCTTC
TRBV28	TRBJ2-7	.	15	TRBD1	CASSLGDRRSYEQYF	TGTGCCAGCAGTTTAGGGGACAGGCGCTCCTACGAGCAGTACTTC
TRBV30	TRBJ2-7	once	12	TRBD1	CAWGAQGGEQYF	TGTGCCTGGGGCGCACAGGGGGGAGAGCAGTACTTC
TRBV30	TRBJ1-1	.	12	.	CAWSGRLTEAFF	TGTGCCTGGAGCGGGAGATTGACTGAAGCTTTCTTT
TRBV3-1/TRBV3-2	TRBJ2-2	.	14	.	CASSKRGGPGELFF	TGTGCCAGCAGCAAAAGGGGGGGGCCTGGGGAGCTGTTTTTT
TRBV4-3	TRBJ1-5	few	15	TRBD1	CASSQGTGTNQPQHF	TGCGCCAGCAGCCAGGGGACAGGTACCAATCAGCCCCAGCATTTT
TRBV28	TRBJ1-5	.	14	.	CASILRQGGQPQHF	TGTGCCAGCATCCTGAGGCAGGGTGGTCAGCCCCAGCATTTT
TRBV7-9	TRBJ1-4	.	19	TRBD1	CASSQGGTGGVFTNEKLFF	TGTGCCAGCAGCCAAGGGGGGACAGGGGGTGTTTTCACTAATGAAAAACTGTTTTTT
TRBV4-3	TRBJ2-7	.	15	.	CASSQDRKRSYEQYF	TGCGCCAGCAGCCAAGACAGGAAACGCTCCTACGAGCAGTACTTC
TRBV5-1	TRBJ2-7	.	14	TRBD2	CASSLDSGSYEQYF	TGCGCCAGCAGCTTGGATAGCGGGAGTTACGAGCAGTACTTC
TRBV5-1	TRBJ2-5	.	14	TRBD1	CASSSGQLQETQYF	TGCGCCAGCAGCTCGGGACAGCTCCAAGAGACCCAGTACTTC
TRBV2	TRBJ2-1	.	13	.	CASSPDRYNEQFF	TGTGCCAGCAGTCCTGACAGATACAATGAGCAGTTCTTC
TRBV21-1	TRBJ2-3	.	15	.	CASSNSGRAPDTQYF	TGTGCCAGCTCTAATAGCGGGAGGGCCCCAGATACGCAGTATTTT
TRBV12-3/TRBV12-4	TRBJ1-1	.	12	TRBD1	CASSSRQGRAFF	TGTGCCAGCAGCTCTCGACAGGGTAGAGCTTTCTTT
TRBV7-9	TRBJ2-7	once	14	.	CASSKATSSYEQYF	TGTGCCAGCAGCAAGGCGACTAGCTCCTACGAGCAGTACTTC
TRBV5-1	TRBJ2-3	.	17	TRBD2	CASSVGTSVVSTDTQYF	TGCGCCAGCAGCGTGGGCACTAGCGTTGTTAGCACAGATACGCAGTATTTT